This TCR beta chain was obtained from a study of regulatory T cells in long-lasting Graves disease. As for time point: newly diagnosed GD, antithyroid drugs for less than 3 months. PBMC RNA was the source of the TCR library. Trimming removed 1 base from V and 4 bases from J, with 13 bases in between. The CDR3 length is 15 residues. Looked up from germline, CDR1 is MNHNS and CDR2 is SASEGT. Investigators prepared the TCR beta libraries by applying iRepertoire HTBI primers and Arm-PCR of CDR3 regions. Via MiXCR, TCRdb re-called the multiplex PCR reads, giving one row per CDR3 protein. The repertoire holds 400,000 to 450,000 distinct CDR3 sequences, just under 15% seen once, with 15% to 20% in the top ten. This clonotype was found many times. The sample was also linked to a second study, of T cells in Graves' hyperthyroidism and ophthalmopathy.

Source: peripheral blood mononuclear cells (PBMCs), taken at new diagnosis, from a patient treated with antithyroid drugs. The clonotype originates from a woman aged 25-40 years with Graves disease. This sequence joins TRBV6-1 and TRBJ2-5; unclear D gene. The CDR3: CASSEVWLVTETQYF. As DNA, the CDR3 is TGTGCCAGCAGTGAAGTGTGGCTAGTCACAGAGACCCAGTACTTC.